This TCR beta chain came from a study of metastatic and nonmetastatic thyroid tumors. This clone is labeled as medium-sized. TCRdb re-clonotyped the PCR reads via MiXCR. The data contain 23,000 or so clones, around 21% of them singletons. No treatment had been given to any patient before thyroid surgery. Trimming shortened V by 4 bases and J by 0 bases, and 13 bases separated the two germline ends. The CDR3 totals 15 residues. In germline, CDR1 is SNHLY, CDR2 FYNNEI. Sequencing was carried out using blood. The receptor comes from a female donor with papillary thyroid cancer or a benign thyroid nodule (not recorded which). Some clones in this sample may be carry-over from other donors' samples. The chain is built from TRBV2 and TRBJ2-7; D unclear. In DNA form, the CDR3 reads TGTGCCAGCAGTGGTCAACACGGGCCCTCCTACGAGCAGTACTTC. Translated, it gives CASSGQHGPSYEQYF.